This record concerns one T cell receptor beta chain sequence. V gave up 0 bases and J gave up 1 base, with 11 bases separating them. The CDR3 totals 15 residues. Germline assignment: CDR1 SGHRS and CDR2 YFSETQ. This record belongs to a study of OX40 agonist ivuxolimab in advanced cancers. Whole-study context: Clinicians treated patients with ivuxolimab, an agonistic anti-OX40 (CD134) antibody. The dose-escalation cohort was about 80% male, with a mean age of around 60 years, ranging about 20 to 85. Patients with prior anti-PD-1, anti-PD-L1 or anti-CTLA-4 therapy were eligible; 35% to 50% had some.

The sampling schedule covered blood at baseline, cycle 4 day 1, and cycle 7 day 1. This table comes from immunoSEQ multiplex PCR, and its TCRdb copy is limited to in-frame clones, with some not included. This table holds tens of thousands of clones, 92% found once. The rearrangement links TRBV5-1 to TRBJ2-7; D is perhaps TRBD1 (5 bases). The TCR originated in an adult with an advanced solid tumor such as melanoma, head and neck, liver or kidney cancer. Specimen: CD4+ or CD8+ T cells sorted from blood, collected in a trial of the OX40 agonist ivuxolimab. CDR3 coding DNA: TGCGCCAGCAGCTTGGACGGATCAGGGTCCTACGAGCAGTACTTC. Protein sequence: CASSLDGSGSYEQYF. Combining the CDR3 with reference TRBV5-1 and TRBJ2-7 gives the whole variable domain KAGVTQTPRYLIKTRGQQVTLSCSPISGHRSVSWYQQTPGQGLQFLFEYFSETQRNKGNFPGRFSGRQFSNSRSEMNVSTLELGDSALYLCASSLDGSGSYEQYFGPGTRLTVT.